The 13 T cell receptor beta chains presented below share a single source sample, sequenced in a study of T cells after yellow fever vaccination (dated by TCRdb to between 2018 and 2020). Libraries were built with 5' RACE. The instrument was an Illumina HiSeq 2500. TCRdb ran its own pipeline on the public reads, namely fastp trimming at Q25 and MiXCR clone calling, and kept in-frame beta chains. Rows are unified per CDR3 protein, each entry keeping the most common DNA and genes. In this sample the table shows a few hundred thousand distinct CDR3 sequences, 6% to 7.5% of which occur a single time. The biggest ten clones account for 0.65% to 0.9% of the sample. What the treatment or condition label conveys for this sample: live attenuated yellow fever vaccine strain. The starting material was CD4+ T cells sorted from PBMCs, obtained 15 days after the yellow fever booster vaccination. These receptor sequences come from a man aged 25-40 years who received the YFV17D yellow fever vaccine.

On this clonotype: A read error may produce the germline difference seen at one junction end. V is TRBV7-2 and J is TRBJ2-7, with 11 bases aligning to TRBD2. This CDR3 has 14 amino acids. From germline, CDR1 is SGHTA and CDR2 FQGNSA. The CDR3 coding sequence is TGTGCCAGCACCTTACTAGCGGGAGACTACGAGCAGTACTTC. This translates into CASTLLAGDYEQYF.

The rearrangement joins TRBV3-1 to TRBJ2-2; 7 bases line up with TRBD2. Germline lookup yields CDR1 LGHDT and CDR2 YNNKEL (reference sequence). J lost 6 bases, V lost 1 base, and 5 bases had no gene match. The CDR3 sequence is 15 residues long. The CDR3 is CASSQGLRGAGELFF. The CDR3 nucleotides read TGTGCCAGCAGCCAAGGACTTCGGGGGGCCGGGGAGCTGTTTTTT.

Worth noting for this clonotype: A read error is possible here, since a much larger clone lies one base away. This chain uses TRBV7-8 with TRBJ2-1; possible D gene TRBD2, 5 bases. Germline V gives CDR1 SGHVS, CDR2 FQNEAQ. There are 16 residues in the CDR3. Here the CDR3 DNA reads TGTACCAGCAGCCCCCTCCCCAGCGAGGGTTACAATGAGCAGTTCTTC. Protein sequence: CTSSPLPSEGYNEQFF. Combining the CDR3 with reference TRBV7-8 and TRBJ2-1 gives the whole variable domain GAGVSQSPRYKVAKRGQDVALRCDPISGHVSLFWYQQALGQGPEFLTYFQNEAQLDKSGLPSDRFFAERPEGSVSTLKIQRTQQEDSAVYLCTSSPLPSEGYNEQFFGPGTRLTVL.

The rearrangement joins TRBV7-2 to TRBJ1-1; D remains ambiguous. CDR1 is SGHTA, CDR2 FQGNSA, per germline. V lost 5 bases and J lost 5, with 15 bases in between. This CDR3 has 14 amino acids. This CDR3 is CASSKGRARTEAFF. The CDR3 DNA reads TGTGCCAGCAGCAAAGGACGGGCGCGAACTGAAGCTTTCTTT.

At least ten counts were recorded for this clonotype. V usage is TRBV4-1 and J usage is TRBJ2-7; TRBD2 matches at 9 bases. This CDR3 comprises 15 residues. The V gene end was trimmed by 3 bases and the J gene end by 2 bases; junction bases not matched to a gene: 5. Germline V gives CDR1 MGHRA, CDR2 YSYEKL. CDR3 sequence reads: CASSQRSGSAYEQYF. The CDR3, as DNA: TGCGCCAGCAGCCAGCGTAGCGGGAGCGCCTACGAGCAGTACTTC.

This clonotype came up many times. This chain joins TRBV18 and TRBJ1-5; D unclear. The germline gives CDR1 KGHSH, CDR2 LQKENI. The CDR3 runs 14 residues. Trimming left V 2 bases short and J 4 bases short, with 9 bases between. The CDR3 DNA is TGTGCCAGCTCACCAGGGCTAGTAAATCAGCCCCAGCATTTT. Its translation: CASSPGLVNQPQHF.

As to this clonotype: A much larger clone differs from this one at a single base, so this may be a read error. This chain joins TRBV29-1 and TRBJ2-2; tentatively, D is TRBD1 (5 bases). V lost 4 bases, J lost 0 bases, and 9 bases lay in between. Germline V gives CDR1 SQVTM, CDR2 ANQGSEA. There are 14 residues in the CDR3. DNA of the CDR3: TGCAGCGTTGGGCAGGGCGCGAACACCGGGGAGCTGTTTTTT. It translates to CSVGQGANTGELFF.

A word on this clonotype: A read error may account for a junction end that differs from germline. The chain recombines TRBV20-1 with TRBJ2-7; 15 positions match TRBD2. The CDR3 loop spans 17 amino acids. Germline CDR1 reads DFQATT; CDR2 reads SNEGSKA (reference sequence). Here the CDR3 DNA reads TGCTGTGCCGCGGGGGCGACGGGACTAGCGGGAGGTGGCGAGCAGTACTTC. Protein product: CCAAGATGLAGGGEQYF.

This clonotype was counted only a few times. This chain connects TRBV10-1 to TRBJ2-5, with D possibly TRBD2 on 5 matching bases. The CDR3 is 12 residues long. Germline V lookup: CDR1 WNHNN, CDR2 SYGVQD (reference sequence). V lost 3 bases to trimming and J lost 8 bases, with 10 bases between them. The CDR3 coding sequence is TGCGCCAGCAGTGAACGAGGGCTTACCCAGTACTTC. Protein: CASSERGLTQYF.

This clonotype was seen ten or more times. This sequence joins TRBV20-1 and TRBJ2-3, with 10 bases that match TRBD1. The CDR3 runs 14 residues. The V and J ends lost 6 bases and 6 bases, in that order; junction bases with no gene match: 9. Germline CDR1 DFQATT, CDR2 SNEGSKA (reference sequence). The CDR3 loop reads CSAPRDRGLDTQYF. The DNA for the CDR3 is TGCAGTGCGCCCCGGGACAGGGGTTTGGATACGCAGTATTTT.

This clonotype occurred a few times. The chain recombines TRBV28 with TRBJ2-1; 9 bases map to TRBD2. Looked up from germline, CDR1 is MDHEN and CDR2 is SYDVKM. This CDR3 comprises 18 residues. V gave up 4 bases and J gave up 6 bases; unmatched junction bases: 16. As DNA, the CDR3 is TGTGCCAGCAGTTCCGTCCCGGGACTAGCTAAGGGGGGCAATGAGCAGTTCTTC. Residues: CASSSVPGLAKGGNEQFF.

This clonotype was seen more than once but under ten times. The genes are TRBV5-1 and TRBJ2-3; 12 nucleotides line up with TRBD2. Germline CDR1 is SGHRS and CDR2 is YFSETQ. Trimming at V came to 4 bases and at J to 3 bases, leaving 9 bases not matched to a gene. CDR3 length: 17 amino acids. CDR3 bases: TGCGCCAGCAGCGCGGGACTAGCGGGCACCGGGACAGATACGCAGTATTTT. The encoded protein is CASSAGLAGTGTDTQYF.

This clonotype was seen repeatedly, ten times or more. The gene calls are TRBV10-3 and TRBJ2-2; D might be TRBD2 (6 bases). The V gene lost 4 bases and the J gene lost 1 base, with 13 bases spanning the gap. From germline, CDR1 is ENHRY and CDR2 SYGVKD. The CDR3 has 16 residues. The CDR3 DNA follows: TGTGCCATCAGTGGGGAACGGGGGAGGAACACCGGGGAGCTGTTTTTT. It yields the protein CAISGERGRNTGELFF.